One sample yielded the 22 T cell receptor beta chains listed below, sequenced in a study of control samples from healthy donors and cancer patients. Here immunoSEQ multiplex PCR was the method, and the copy in TCRdb shows in-frame clones only, minus some. The data hold some 200,000 clones, with 91% observed a single time. Sample: blood. These receptors all stem from a woman aged 25-40 years in good health.

This rearrangement joins TRBV2 to TRBJ2-5, with TRBD2 matching 15 bases. This CDR3 comprises 14 residues. CDR1 and CDR2 (germline): SNHLY, FYNNEI. V lost 8 bases and J lost 2; bases outside the gene matches: 0. CDR3 residues: CASGTSGGQETQYF. The CDR3 DNA sequence: TGTGCCAGCGGGACTAGCGGGGGGCAAGAGACCCAGTACTTC.

CDR3 DNA sequence: TGTGCCAGCAGTGAAAGCGGAGGGATTTACGAGCAGTACTTC. Translating it yields CASSESGGIYEQYF. This chain links TRBV25-1 with TRBJ2-7; maybe TRBD2 (6 bases). The CDR3 totals 14 residues. CDR1 and CDR2 (germline): MGHDK, SYGVNS. The germline V and J ends were trimmed by 2 bases and 4 bases, with 12 bases remaining between them.

V usage is TRBV6-5 and J usage is TRBJ2-1, with D perhaps matching TRBD1 (6 bases). The CDR3 sequence is 13 residues long. V was trimmed by 6 bases and J by 8 bases, leaving 14 bases between them. Germline V lookup: CDR1 MNHEY, CDR2 SVGAGI. CDR3 residues: CASSPAGAYEQFF. Here the CDR3 DNA reads TGTGCCAGCAGCCCCGCAGGGGCCTATGAGCAGTTCTTC.

The chain combines TRBV6-5 with TRBJ1-4, with D perhaps TRBD1 (6 bases). Germline assignment: CDR1 MNHEY and CDR2 SVGAGI. V was trimmed by 2 bases and J by 6 bases, leaving 13 bases between them. This CDR3 region has 15 residues. As DNA, the CDR3 is TGTGCCAGCAGTTACGCACAGGGTGGGGATGAAAAACTGTTTTTT. As protein: CASSYAQGGDEKLFF.

The chain employs TRBV11-2 and TRBJ2-7, with a weak D call TRBD1 (5 bases). Germline-derived CDR1 and CDR2 are SGHAT and FQNNGV. This CDR3 spans 12 amino acids. Trimming pared 5 bases from V and 4 bases from J, leaving 9 bases between. The CDR3 sequence is CASSKTEYEQYF. DNA for the CDR3: TGTGCCAGCAGCAAGACAGAGTACGAGCAGTACTTC. The full variable domain, in which reference TRBV11-2 and TRBJ2-7 provide the parts outside the CDR3, is EAGVAQSPRYKIIEKRQSVAFWCNPISGHATLYWYQQILGQGPKLLIQFQNNGVVDDSQLPKDRFSAERLKGVDSTLKIQPAKLEDSAVYLCASSKTEYEQYFGPGTRLTVT.

The gene calls are TRBV3-1 (or the pseudogene TRBV3-2) and TRBJ2-3; tentatively, D is TRBD2 (6 bases). Germline assignment: CDR1 LGHDT and CDR2 YNNKEL (reference sequence). The CDR3 runs to 14 residues. V lost 0 bases and J 6 bases, leaving 10 bases between the germline ends. The DNA of the CDR3 is TGTGCCAGCAGCCAAGATGGCGGGGCCGATACGCAGTATTTT. As protein: CASSQDGGADTQYF.

The chain couples TRBV7-2 to TRBJ1-4; D remains unclear. The CDR3 extends over 16 amino acids. V lost 1 base and J 5 bases, leaving 14 bases between the germline ends. CDR1 and CDR2 from the germline V gene are SGHTA and FQGNSA. CDR3: CASSLVGTTTNEKLFF. The CDR3 nucleotides are TGTGCCAGCAGCTTAGTGGGTACGACGACAAATGAAAAACTGTTTTTT.

The J gene is TRBJ1-2, the V gene TRBV14; TRBD1 agrees at 7 bases. The CDR3 is 15 amino acids. V gave up 1 base and J gave up 0 bases; unmatched junction bases: 2. CDR1 is SGHDN and CDR2 is FVKESK in the germline V gene. CDR3 in amino acids: CASSQGTGSNYGYTF. The CDR3, as DNA: TGTGCCAGCAGCCAAGGGACAGGATCTAACTATGGCTACACCTTC.

This chain links TRBV27 with TRBJ1-2, with D possibly being TRBD1 (5 bases). CDR3 length: 13 amino acids. V was cut by 2 bases and J by 8 bases, with 12 bases left in between. Germline V lookup: CDR1 MNHEY, CDR2 SMNVEV (reference sequence). CDR3 region: CASSLGGLQGYTF. The CDR3 DNA sequence: TGTGCCAGCAGTTTAGGGGGTCTACAAGGCTACACCTTC.

V usage is TRBV6-5 and J usage is TRBJ1-3, with TRBD1 matching 7 bases. This CDR3 is built from 13 residues. The trim removed 10 bases at V and 4 bases at J, leaving 7 bases unmatched. CDR1 and CDR2 (germline): MNHEY, SVGAGI. CDR3 DNA sequence: TGTGCCACACCGGGACAGCGGGGAAACACCATATATTTT. Translation: CATPGQRGNTIYF.

The sample holds one count of this clone. The rearrangement uses TRBV7-9 and TRBJ2-1; 8 bases are a match to TRBD1. Germline CDR1 is SEHNR and CDR2 is FQNEAQ (reference sequence). J lost 7 bases, V lost 1 base, and 3 bases had no gene match. CDR3 length: 14 residues. DNA of the CDR3: TGTGCCAGCAGCTTAGTCCGGACAGGGAATGAGCAGTTCTTC. Its protein is CASSLVRTGNEQFF.

The chain recombines TRBV10-3 with TRBJ2-1; D unresolved. In germline, CDR1 is ENHRY, CDR2 SYGVKD. The CDR3 extends over 10 amino acids. V lost 7 bases and J 5 bases, leaving 3 bases between the germline ends. The CDR3 loop is CAITDNEQFF. The DNA of the CDR3 is TGTGCCATCACTGACAATGAGCAGTTCTTC.

CDR3 nucleotide sequence: TGTGCCAGCAGTGAAGTAATACAGAATGAAAAACTGTTTTTT. It encodes CASSEVIQNEKLFF. This chain joins TRBV6-1 and TRBJ1-4, with D uncertain. CDR3 length equals 14 residues. Germline CDR1 is MNHNS and CDR2 is SASEGT. Between the trimmed V and J ends, which lost 1 base and 5 bases, there was a span of 8 bases.

The chain carries TRBV5-7 and TRBJ2-7; TRBD2 matches at 10 bases. TRBV5-7 is assigned to the ORF class and has an uncertain function. V lost 3 bases to trimming and J lost 3 bases; unmatched junction nucleotides: 12. CDR3 size: 17 residues. CDR3 sequence: CASSSLYSSGRGYEQYF. The CDR3 DNA follows: TGTGCCAGCAGCTCCCTCTATTCTAGCGGGAGAGGCTACGAGCAGTACTTC.

The DNA of the CDR3 is TGTGCCATCAGTGAGTCCCAGGGCCAAGAGACCCAGTACTTC. As protein: CAISESQGQETQYF. This chain connects TRBV10-3 to TRBJ2-5; TRBD1 is a possible D gene (5 bases). The CDR3 runs 14 residues. The V gene's germline CDR1 is ENHRY and CDR2 SYGVKD. V was pared by 0 bases and J by 1 base, with 6 bases between.

The chain links TRBV5-1 to TRBJ2-5; 15 nucleotides agree with TRBD2. Germline assignment: CDR1 SGHRS and CDR2 YFSETQ. The CDR3 sequence is 16 residues long. V shed 4 bases, J shed 2 bases, and the junction held 3 bases outside the gene matches. The CDR3 reads CASSLGLAGGQETQYF. The CDR3 bases are TGCGCCAGCAGCCTCGGACTAGCGGGGGGGCAAGAGACCCAGTACTTC.

The chain is built from TRBV19 and TRBJ2-3; 10 bases fit TRBD2. The ends lost 3 bases at V and 8 bases at J; junction bases unmatched: 2. Germline CDR1 LNHDA, CDR2 SQIVND (reference sequence). The CDR3 sequence is 13 residues long. CDR3 region: CASSIPSGSTQYF. CDR3 coding DNA: TGTGCCAGTAGTATCCCTAGCGGGAGTACGCAGTATTTT.

V gene TRBV27 combines with J gene TRBJ1-1; D uncertain. This CDR3 is built from 12 residues. Germline V CDR1 and CDR2: MNHEY, SMNVEV (reference sequence). Trimming pared 2 bases from V and 3 bases from J, leaving 4 bases between. The CDR3 DNA reads as TGTGCCAGCAGTTTAGAGGACACTGAAGCTTTCTTT. Its protein is CASSLEDTEAFF.

This rearrangement joins TRBV4-1 to TRBJ1-1; 10 positions agree with TRBD1. Germline loops: CDR1 MGHRA, CDR2 YSYEKL. Trimming took 8 bases from V and 3 from J; bases not matched to a gene: 0. There are 12 residues in the CDR3. Here the CDR3 DNA reads TGCGCCAGCGGACAGGGGGACACTGAAGCTTTCTTT. Residues: CASGQGDTEAFF.

The chain carries TRBV19 and TRBJ2-5, with 10 bases matching TRBD1. The length of the CDR3 is 14 residues. Germline-derived CDR1 and CDR2 are LNHDA and SQIVND (reference sequence). The ends lost 3 bases at V and 4 bases at J; junction bases unmatched: 2. The CDR3 bases are TGTGCCAGTAGTATGGGGACAGGGGTAGAGACCCAGTACTTC. Protein: CASSMGTGVETQYF.

Worth noting for this clone: The sample contains more than one DNA sequence encoding this CDR3. This rearrangement joins TRBV18 to TRBJ1-6; 8 positions agree with TRBD1. The CDR3 runs to 13 residues. V lost 6 bases to trimming and J lost 10 bases; unmatched junction nucleotides: 5. The germline V gene encodes CDR1 KGHSH and CDR2 LQKENI. CDR3 sequence: CASSPDRDSPLHF. CDR3 DNA sequence: TGTGCCAGCTCCCCGGACAGGGACTCACCCCTCCACTTT.

The chain employs TRBV12-3 or TRBV12-4 and TRBJ2-1, with TRBD1 matching 7 bases. V was pared by 6 bases and J by 7 bases, with 0 bases of the junction left unmatched. The CDR3 is made up of 11 amino acids. The CDR3 DNA reads as TGTGCCAGCAGACAGGGGAATGAGCAGTTCTTC. Its protein is CASRQGNEQFF.